The sequence of this TCR beta chain was determined in a study of blood T cell repertoires in COVID-19. The V end was cut by 0 bases, the J end by 7 bases, with 13 bases between. In germline, CDR1 is MGHRA, CDR2 YSYEKL. The CDR3 runs to 14 residues. Original processing notes: Amplification with reference gene primers provided the estimates of nucleated cell counts. Using immunoSEQ multiplex PCR, the repertoire was profiled, and TCRdb retains in-frame clones only, with some absent. The DNA gave D and trimming, while V, J and clone size come from that table. The sample lists 370,000 or so clones, about 87% occurring once.

Material: PBMCs or T cells enriched from blood (not recorded which). The chain carries TRBV4-1 and TRBJ2-7, with a possible D match to TRBD2 (5 bases). The receptor was derived from a young man who had recovered from COVID-19. CDR3 DNA sequence: TGCGCCAGCAGCCAAGATGGTCTCCCGGGGGAGCAGTACTTC. The encoded protein is CASSQDGLPGEQYF.